This T cell receptor (beta chain) was retrieved from a study of T cells after yellow fever vaccination. Germline V lookup: CDR1 LGHNT, CDR2 FRNRAP. The CDR3 runs 14 residues. V lost 1 base, J lost 5 bases, and 3 bases stayed unmatched. TCRdb re-derived calls from the 5' RACE reads in MiXCR, one entry per CDR3 protein. The repertoire has some 670,000 distinct CDR3 sequences, 9% to 15% of them found once; the top ten carry more than 13%. General study findings and limits: FACS-sorted repertoires could harbor abundant contaminating bulk-population clonotypes.

In its sample, this clonotype was seen a few times. Antigen: not known. This chain joins TRBV12-5 and TRBJ2-5, with 8 bases matching TRBD1. The TCR originated in a man aged 30-40 years who received the YFV17D yellow fever vaccine. This sample comprised PBMCs, obtained on the day of the yellow fever booster vaccination. The CDR3 bases are TGTGCTAGTGGTTTGGGACAGGGGTTCGAGACCCAGTACTTC. Its translation is CASGLGQGFETQYF.